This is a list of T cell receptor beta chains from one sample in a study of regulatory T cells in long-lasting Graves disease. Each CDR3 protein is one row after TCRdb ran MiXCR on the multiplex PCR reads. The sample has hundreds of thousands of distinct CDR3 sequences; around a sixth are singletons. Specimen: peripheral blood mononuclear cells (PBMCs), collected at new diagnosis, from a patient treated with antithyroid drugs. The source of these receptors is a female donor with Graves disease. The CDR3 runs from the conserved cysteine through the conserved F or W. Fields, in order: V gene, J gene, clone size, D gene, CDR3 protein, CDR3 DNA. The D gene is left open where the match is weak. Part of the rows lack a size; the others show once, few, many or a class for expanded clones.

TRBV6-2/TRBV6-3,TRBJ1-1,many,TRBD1,CASSSSGRPTGIPEAFF,TGTGCCAGCAGTTCAAGCGGTAGACCGACAGGGATACCTGAAGCTTTCTTT
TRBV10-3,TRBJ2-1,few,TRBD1,CAIKPGQGISERQFF,TGTGCCATAAAACCGGGACAGGGGATCTCAGAAAGGCAGTTCTTC
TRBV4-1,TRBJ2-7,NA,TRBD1,CASSRGTADNPYEQYF,TGCGCCAGCAGCCGAGGGACAGCGGACAATCCCTACGAGCAGTACTTC
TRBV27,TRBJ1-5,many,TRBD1,CASRLGQASNQPQHF,TGTGCCAGCAGACTCGGACAGGCTAGCAATCAGCCCCAGCATTTT
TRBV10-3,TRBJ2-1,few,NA,CAISGQENNEQFF,TGTGCCATCAGTGGGCAAGAAAACAATGAGCAGTTCTTC
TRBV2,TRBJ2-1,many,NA,CASSGLAAGYHPEQFF,TGTGCCAGCAGTGGATTAGCGGCGGGATACCACCCTGAGCAGTTCTTC
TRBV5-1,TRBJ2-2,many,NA,CASSLTSSSRTGELFF,TGCGCCAGCAGCCTAACATCTAGTTCGCGCACCGGGGAGCTGTTTTTT
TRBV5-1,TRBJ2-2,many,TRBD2,CASSPGLAGVGYTGELFF,TGCGCCAGCAGCCCGGGACTAGCGGGAGTAGGGTACACCGGGGAGCTGTTTTTT
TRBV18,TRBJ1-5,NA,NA,CASSLQGLRNQPQHF,TGTGCCAGCTCGTTGCAGGGGCTGCGGAATCAGCCCCAGCATTTT
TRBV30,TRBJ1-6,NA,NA,CAWSVAYNSPLHF,TGTGCCTGGAGTGTAGCTTATAATTCACCCCTCCACTTT
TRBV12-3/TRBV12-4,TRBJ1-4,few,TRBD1,CASSLRQGAANEKLFF,TGTGCCAGCAGTTTAAGACAGGGGGCGGCTAATGAAAAACTGTTTTTT
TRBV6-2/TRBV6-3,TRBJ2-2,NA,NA,CASSYGTVHGELFF,TGTGCCAGCAGTTACGGGACTGTCCACGGGGAGCTGTTTTTT
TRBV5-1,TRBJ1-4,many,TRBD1,CASSRQGEDEKLFF,TGCGCCAGCAGCCGACAGGGGGAGGATGAAAAACTGTTTTTT
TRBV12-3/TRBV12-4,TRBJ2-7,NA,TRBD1,CASSPRRGQGTYEQYF,TGTGCCAGCAGTCCACGCCGCGGACAGGGAACCTACGAGCAGTACTTC
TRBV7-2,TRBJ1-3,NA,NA,CASRSTQQGTGNTIYF,TGTGCCAGCAGGTCAACACAACAGGGAACTGGAAACACCATATATTTT
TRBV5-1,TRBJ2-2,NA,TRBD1,CAGSLVRLTGGTGELFF,TGCGCCGGCAGCTTGGTACGGTTGACAGGGGGGACCGGGGAGCTGTTTTTT
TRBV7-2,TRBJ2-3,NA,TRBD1,CASRQGVGTDTQYF,TGTGCCAGCAGACAGGGGGTGGGCACAGATACGCAGTATTTT
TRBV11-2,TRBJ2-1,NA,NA,CASSLVGHWFF,TGTGCCAGCAGCTTAGTAGGCCATTGGTTCTTC
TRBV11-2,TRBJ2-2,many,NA,CASSLAPGREHTGELFF,TGTGCCAGCAGCTTAGCCCCCGGGCGAGAACACACCGGGGAGCTGTTTTTT
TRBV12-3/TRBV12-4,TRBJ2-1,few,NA,CASTQGAGHNEQFF,TGTGCCAGCACCCAAGGGGCCGGGCACAATGAGCAGTTCTTC
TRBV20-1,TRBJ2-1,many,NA,CSARRAEDYNEQFF,TGCAGTGCTAGACGAGCGGAGGACTACAATGAGCAGTTCTTC
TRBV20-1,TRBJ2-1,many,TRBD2,CSARTSGSAAYNEQFF,TGCAGTGCTAGGACTAGCGGGAGTGCGGCCTACAATGAGCAGTTCTTC
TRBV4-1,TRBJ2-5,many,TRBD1,CASSQGLRQGAMYQETQYF,TGCGCCAGCAGCCAAGGGTTGAGGCAGGGGGCAATGTACCAAGAGACCCAGTACTTC
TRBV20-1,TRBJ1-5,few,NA,CSATPPYNQPQHF,TGCAGTGCTACCCCCCCGTACAATCAGCCCCAGCATTTT
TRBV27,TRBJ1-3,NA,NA,CASSLTGRQLSGNTIYF,TGTGCCAGCAGTTTAACCGGGAGGCAGCTCTCTGGAAACACCATATATTTT
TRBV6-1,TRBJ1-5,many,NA,CAIPNPGGDQPQHF,TGTGCCATACCTAACCCGGGAGGGGATCAGCCCCAGCATTTT
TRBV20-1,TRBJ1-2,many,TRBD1,CSARSPGQNYGYTF,TGCAGTGCTAGATCTCCGGGACAGAACTATGGCTACACCTTC
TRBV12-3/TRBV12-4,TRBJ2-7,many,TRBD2,CASSLAGGITYEQYF,TGTGCCAGCAGTCTAGCGGGAGGGATTACCTACGAGCAGTACTTC
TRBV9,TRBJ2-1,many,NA,CASSVGGALSSYNEQFF,TGTGCCAGCAGCGTAGGCGGGGCCTTGAGCTCCTACAATGAGCAGTTCTTC
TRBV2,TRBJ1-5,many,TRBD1,CASRRQGAGSNQPQHF,TGTGCCAGCAGGCGACAGGGGGCTGGTAGCAATCAGCCCCAGCATTTT
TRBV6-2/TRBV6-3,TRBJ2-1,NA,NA,CASSYQPLTRDREQFF,TGTGCCAGCAGTTACCAGCCCCTGACCCGCGATCGGGAGCAGTTCTTC
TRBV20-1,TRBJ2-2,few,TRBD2,CSARDSHGLAGVHTGELFF,TGCAGTGCTAGAGATTCACACGGACTAGCGGGAGTACACACCGGGGAGCTGTTTTTT
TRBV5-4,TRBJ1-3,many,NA,CASSPDWDRSGNTIYF,TGTGCCAGCAGCCCGGACTGGGACCGAAGTGGAAACACCATATATTTT
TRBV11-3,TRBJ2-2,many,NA,CASSPQLTGELFF,TGTGCCAGCAGCCCCCAGCTTACCGGGGAGCTGTTTTTT
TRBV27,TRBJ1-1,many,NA,CASSVSGGANTEAFF,TGTGCCAGCAGTGTATCGGGGGGGGCGAACACTGAAGCTTTCTTT
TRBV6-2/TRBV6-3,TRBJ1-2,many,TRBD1,CASSVTGAAYGYTF,TGTGCCAGCAGTGTCACAGGGGCGGCCTATGGCTACACCTTC
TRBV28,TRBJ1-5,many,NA,CASSSNRGEPQHF,TGTGCCAGCAGTTCCAATAGAGGGGAGCCCCAGCATTTT
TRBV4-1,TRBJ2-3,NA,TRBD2,CASSQDPGREDTQYF,TGCGCCAGCAGCCAAGATCCAGGGAGGGAAGATACGCAGTATTTT
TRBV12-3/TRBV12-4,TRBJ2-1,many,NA,CASRQPGHSYNEQFF,TGTGCCAGCAGACAACCCGGACACTCCTACAATGAGCAGTTCTTC
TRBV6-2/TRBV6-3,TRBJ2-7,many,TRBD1,CASDHRDRAAYEQYF,TGTGCCAGCGACCATCGGGACAGGGCAGCCTACGAGCAGTACTTC
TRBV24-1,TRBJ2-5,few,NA,CATSGPAETQYF,TGTGCCACCAGTGGCCCGGCGGAGACCCAGTACTTC
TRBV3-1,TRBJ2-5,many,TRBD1,CATARVKGQGVQETQYF,TGTGCCACCGCCAGAGTAAAGGGACAGGGGGTCCAAGAGACCCAGTACTTC
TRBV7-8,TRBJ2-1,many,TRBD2,CASSLGTSGTHNEQFF,TGTGCCAGCAGCTTAGGGACTAGCGGGACACACAATGAGCAGTTCTTC
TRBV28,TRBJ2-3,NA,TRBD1,CASSGWDSSSTDTQYF,TGTGCCAGCAGTGGCTGGGACAGCTCAAGCACAGATACGCAGTATTTT
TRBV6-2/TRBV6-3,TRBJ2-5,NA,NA,CASSLQRQGETQYF,TGTGCCAGCAGTTTACAGAGGCAGGGAGAGACCCAGTACTTC
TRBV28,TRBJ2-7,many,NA,CASSLQGLSYEQYF,TGTGCCAGCAGTTTGCAGGGCCTCTCCTACGAGCAGTACTTC
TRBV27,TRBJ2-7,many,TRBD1,CASSPLLPRDSSYEQYF,TGTGCCAGCAGTCCGCTCCTCCCCCGGGACAGCTCCTACGAGCAGTACTTC
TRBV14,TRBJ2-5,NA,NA,CASSQDWATGAQYF,TGTGCCAGCAGCCAAGATTGGGCGACGGGGGCCCAGTACTTC
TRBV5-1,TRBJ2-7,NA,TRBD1,CASSWGQVSYEQYF,TGCGCCAGCAGCTGGGGACAGGTATCCTACGAGCAGTACTTC